The table lists the clone carrying this T cell receptor (beta chain) with many counts. Looked up from germline, CDR1 is MNHNS and CDR2 is SASEGT. The CDR3 is 16 amino acids. Germline trimming cut 6 bases from V and 4 bases from J; bases unmatched to any gene: 11. Amplification yielded TCR beta CDR3 regions, with RNA transcripts as the source. The TCR CDR3 first-round RT-PCR relied on the HTBI primer set. TCRdb reanalysed the multiplex PCR reads using MiXCR and keeps one entry per CDR3 protein. The table lists some 530,000 distinct CDR3 sequences, about 22% of them singletons, with 45% to 50% in the top ten. This specimen comes from a study of T cells in Graves' hyperthyroidism and ophthalmopathy.

The clonotype originates from an older woman with Graves' ophthalmopathy. This chain links TRBV6-1 with TRBJ2-3, with TRBD1 identical over 9 bases. Source material: blood. Written as DNA, the CDR3 is TGTGCCAGCAGGAAGGGACAGGGTTCCCTCGCAGATACGCAGTATTTT. Protein sequence: CASRKGQGSLADTQYF.